This T cell receptor beta chain was captured in a study of blood T cell repertoires in COVID-19 (dated by TCRdb to 2018 to 2020). Broadly, across the study: Samples covering the acute and convalescent phases of COVID-19 were provided by collaborators in the United States, Italy and Spain. The material from the prospective study consisted of cDNA or gDNA derived from T cells, B-cell-depleted T cells, or PBMCs. Deeply sampled blood TCRbeta repertoires from subjects exposed to, actively infected with, or recovered from COVID-19 were included in the dataset. The repertoires were made available in a free public database intended to serve as a resource for research on the immune response to SARS-CoV-2. The samples were drawn from the first 160 participants of the ongoing ImmuneRACE study and from 950 to 1,500 subjects provided by 6 global collaborators. The sample metadata nearly always contained a de-identified subject ID, COVID-19 status, age in years and sex. Where HLA class I and class II types were available, the types were taken from metadata supplied by the sample provider, not from assay-based typing.

From cysteine to phenylalanine, the CDR3 is 15 amino acids long. The read is trimmed to its CDR3 DNA, 45 bases read in frame from base 1. For CDR1 and CDR2, the germline V gene lists SGHDT and YYEEEE. The junction carries 14 bases between V and J, which are trimmed by 2 bases and 3 bases respectively. Participants in the prospective study were enrolled through a virtual design, were aged roughly 18 to 95 years, and lived in roughly 26 United States geographic areas. Cohort assignment in the prospective study relied on participant-reported clinical history from a screening survey and a study questionnaire. For ImmuneRACE Cohort 3, a participant was defined as recovered based on two consecutive negative NP/OP PCR tests, clearance by a healthcare professional, or resolution of symptoms. Each participant in the prospective study had whole blood, serum and a nasopharyngeal or oropharyngeal swab collected by mobile phlebotomists. Participants in the prospective study had the option to provide additional blood draws and questionnaires over an approximately two-month period. Before DNA extraction, prospective study blood samples were shipped either frozen or at room temperature.

The paper's findings and limits, for the study overall: How much clinical and demographic metadata was included differed by source and by participant, and the metadata was provided uncurated.

Worth noting for this clone: Its antigen is still unknown. Per-nucleotide qualities are absent, and no much larger clonotype sits a single base away.

TCRbeta CDR3 regions were amplified from genomic DNA using the immunoSEQ Assay, a bias-controlled multiplex PCR. The authors' pipeline ran thus. Within the assay, amplification of reference gene primers was used to estimate how many nucleated cells each sample contained. To quantify the absolute abundance of each unique TCRbeta CDR3 rearrangement, sequence reads were collapsed and filtered. For each sample, productive Simpson clonality was calculated as the square root of Simpson's diversity index over productive rearrangements. Entries here come from immuneACCESS through TCRdb and include only in-frame sequences with V and J called. Some clones fail to appear in such tables; in the studies checked, an unresolved V gene covers under half of the shortfall, and the cause of the remainder is unknown. For V, J and clone size, that table is used; D and trimming come from the DNA. In this sample the table shows hundreds of thousands of clones, over 75% of which occur a single time. The ten largest clonotypes hold 2.5% to 3% of the sample.

Source material: PBMCs or T cells enriched from blood (not recorded which). The receptor was derived from a woman aged 25 to 39 who had recovered from COVID-19. The V and J segments used are TRBV5-6 and TRBJ1-2; the D gene is possibly TRBD1, with 5 bases matching. The nucleotides read TGTGCCAGCAGCTTAGTAGCCGGGGGTGACTATGGCTACACCTTC. The resulting protein is CASSLVAGGDYGYTF.